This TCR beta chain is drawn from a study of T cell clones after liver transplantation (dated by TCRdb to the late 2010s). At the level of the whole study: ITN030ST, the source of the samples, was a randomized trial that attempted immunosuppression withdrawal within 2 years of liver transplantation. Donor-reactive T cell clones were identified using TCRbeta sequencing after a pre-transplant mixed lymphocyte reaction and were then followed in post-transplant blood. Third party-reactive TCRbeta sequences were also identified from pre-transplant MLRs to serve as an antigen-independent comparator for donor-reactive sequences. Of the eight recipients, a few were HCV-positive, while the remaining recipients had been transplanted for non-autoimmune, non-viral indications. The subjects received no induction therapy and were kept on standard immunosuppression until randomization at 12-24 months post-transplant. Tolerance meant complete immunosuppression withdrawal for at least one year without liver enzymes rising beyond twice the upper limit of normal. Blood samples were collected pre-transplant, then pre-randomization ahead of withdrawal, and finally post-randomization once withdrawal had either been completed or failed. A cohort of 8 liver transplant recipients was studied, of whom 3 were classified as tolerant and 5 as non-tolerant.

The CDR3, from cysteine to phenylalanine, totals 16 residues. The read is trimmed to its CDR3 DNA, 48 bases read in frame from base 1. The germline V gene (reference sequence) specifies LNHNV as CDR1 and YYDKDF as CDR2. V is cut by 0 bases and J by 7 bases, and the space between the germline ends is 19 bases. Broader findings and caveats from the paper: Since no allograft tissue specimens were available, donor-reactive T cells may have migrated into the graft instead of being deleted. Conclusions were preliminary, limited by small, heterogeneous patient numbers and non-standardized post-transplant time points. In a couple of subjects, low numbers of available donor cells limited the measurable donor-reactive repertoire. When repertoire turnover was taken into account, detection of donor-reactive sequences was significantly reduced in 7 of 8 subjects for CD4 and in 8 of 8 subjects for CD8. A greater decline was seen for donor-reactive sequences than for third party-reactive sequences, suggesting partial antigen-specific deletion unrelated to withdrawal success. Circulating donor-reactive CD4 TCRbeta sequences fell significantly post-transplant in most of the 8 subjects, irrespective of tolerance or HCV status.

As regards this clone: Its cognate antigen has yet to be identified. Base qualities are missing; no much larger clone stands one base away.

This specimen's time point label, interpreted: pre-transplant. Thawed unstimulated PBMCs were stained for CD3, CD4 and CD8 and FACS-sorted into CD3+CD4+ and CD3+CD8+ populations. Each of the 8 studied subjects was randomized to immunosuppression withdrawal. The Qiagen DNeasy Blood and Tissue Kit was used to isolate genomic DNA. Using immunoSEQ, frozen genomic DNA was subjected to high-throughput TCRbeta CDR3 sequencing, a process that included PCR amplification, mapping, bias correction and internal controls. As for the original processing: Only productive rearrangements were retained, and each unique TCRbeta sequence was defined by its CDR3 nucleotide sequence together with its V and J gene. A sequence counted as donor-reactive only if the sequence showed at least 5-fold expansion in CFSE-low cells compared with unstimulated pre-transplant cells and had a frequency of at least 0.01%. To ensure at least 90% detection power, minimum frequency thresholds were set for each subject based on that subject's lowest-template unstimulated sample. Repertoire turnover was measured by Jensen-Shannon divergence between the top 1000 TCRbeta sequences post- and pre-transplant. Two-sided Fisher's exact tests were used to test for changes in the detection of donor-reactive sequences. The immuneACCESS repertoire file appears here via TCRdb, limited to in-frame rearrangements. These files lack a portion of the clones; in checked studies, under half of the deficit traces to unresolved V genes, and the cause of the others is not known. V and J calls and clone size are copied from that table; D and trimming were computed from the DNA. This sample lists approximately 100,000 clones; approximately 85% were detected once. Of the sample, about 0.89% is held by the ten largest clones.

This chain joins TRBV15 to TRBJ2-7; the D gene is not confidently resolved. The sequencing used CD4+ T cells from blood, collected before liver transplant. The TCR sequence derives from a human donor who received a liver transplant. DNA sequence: TGTGCCACCAGCAGAGAGGCCCCAGGCCTCGGTTGGGAGCAGTACTTC. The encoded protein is CATSREAPGLGWEQYF. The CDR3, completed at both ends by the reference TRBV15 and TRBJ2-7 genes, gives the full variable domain DAMVIQNPRYQVTQFGKPVTLSCSQTLNHNVMYWYQQKSSQAPKLLFHYYDKDFNNEADTPDNFQSRRPNTSFCFLDIRSPGLGDTAMYLCATSREAPGLGWEQYFGPGTRLTVT.